This is a list of T cell receptor beta chains from one sample in a study of Ad26.COV2.S vaccination and SARS-CoV-2 variants. Sequencing used immunoSEQ multiplex PCR; TCRdb keeps in-frame clones, though not all of them. The top ten hold about 3.3% of the sample, which has some 350,000 clones, approximately 81% seen once. The sample here was peripheral blood, taken in a trial of Ad26.COV2.S vaccine versus placebo. The source of these receptors is a person between 18 and 65 years old who received the Ad26.COV2.S COVID-19 vaccine or a placebo. Both conserved end residues are part of each CDR3. The D gene is left open where the match is weak.

d_gene	v_gene	j_gene	CDR3aa
TRBD1	TRBV2	TRBJ2-5	CASSEIGTGNQETQYF
.	TRBV30	TRBJ1-1	CAWSVGEGITEAFF
.	TRBV6-2/TRBV6-3	TRBJ2-5	CASSYSNTKETQYF
.	TRBV11-2	TRBJ2-5	CASSLFPGNPQETQYF
TRBD2	TRBV7-2	TRBJ2-2	CASSLEGLAENTGELFF
TRBD2	TRBV7-2	TRBJ2-7	CASSLDSGRATEQYF
.	TRBV29-1	TRBJ2-1	CSVVLDSVHEQFF
TRBD2	TRBV6-5	TRBJ2-7	CASSYSSSGRPLEQYF
.	TRBV11-2	TRBJ2-7	CASSSDRPYEQYF
.	TRBV11-2	TRBJ1-5	CASSLDGGSNQPQHF
.	TRBV7-2	TRBJ2-1	CASSPPGRGSSYNEQFF
TRBD1	TRBV10-1	TRBJ1-1	CASRGRQGTEAFF
TRBD1	TRBV11-2	TRBJ1-2	CASSFTGGSGYTF
TRBD1	TRBV2	TRBJ2-7	CASSDPGQGTVAYF
TRBD1	TRBV5-1	TRBJ2-7	CASSLGTDETYEQYF
.	TRBV7-2	TRBJ1-5	CASSIDTYSNQPQHF
.	TRBV7-2	TRBJ1-1	CASSGRVWGNTEAFF
TRBD2	TRBV5-1	TRBJ2-1	CASSLAGGGRDEQFF